The clone carrying this T cell receptor beta chain was picked up many times. Its antigen is undetermined. This entry belongs to a study of early T cells in non-severe SARS-CoV-2 infection. Study details: RNA in bulk from unsorted whole blood was sequenced, and chains were unpaired.

Notes on the study in general: Database matching using VDJdb favored anti-spike CD8 responses, with private and CD4 specificities left missing.

Per germline, CDR1 KGHSH and CDR2 LQKENI. Trimming took off 3 bases at V and 5 bases at J, with 16 bases between the two ends. This CDR3 has 15 residues. Tagging with unique molecular identifiers was applied to individual cDNA molecules. TCRdb used MiXCR to reprocess the 5' RACE reads, holding one entry per CDR3 protein. The sample records some 73,000 distinct CDR3 sequences, around 12% being singletons. This clonotype was sampled from an adult who was a healthcare worker with PCR-confirmed SARS-CoV-2 infection or an uninfected control (not recorded which). This sequence joins TRBV18 and TRBJ1-1, with a possible D match to TRBD1 (6 bases). Sequenced input: whole blood. The CDR3 region is CASSPHREGHTEAFF. DNA of the CDR3: TGTGCCAGCTCACCGCACAGGGAAGGTCATACTGAAGCTTTCTTT.